This entry concerns a single TCR beta chain. This specimen comes from a study of patients and donors after allogeneic stem cell transplantation. V gave up 6 bases and J gave up 2 bases, with 12 bases separating them. The V gene's germline CDR1 is KGHSH and CDR2 LQKENI. The CDR3 spans 14 residues. One entry per CDR3 protein, called by TCRdb with MiXCR from the RT-PCR reads. This table holds about 960,000 distinct CDR3 sequences, more than 15% found once. The sequence was obtained from a human donor who was either an allogeneic HSCT recipient or a stem cell or donor lymphocyte infusion donor (not recorded which). It is not recorded whose cells these are; they may come from a transplant donor. What was sequenced was blood, either unsorted or a sorted T cell fraction (not recorded which). The chain links TRBV18 to TRBJ2-3; possible D gene TRBD2, 6 bases. The CDR3 loop is CASSSGTDTDTQYF. Here the CDR3 DNA reads TGTGCCAGCTCTAGCGGAACGGACACAGATACGCAGTATTTT.